Shown below are 4 T cell receptor beta chains from a single sample sequenced in a study of CD8+CD57+ T cells in acquired aplastic anemia (dated by TCRdb to between 2018 and 2020). The sample was run on an Illumina HiSeq 2000. Genomic DNA served as template for TCR beta VDJ combination and CDR3 sequence profiling. The public reads were reanalyzed by TCRdb: fastp trimming at Q25, MiXCR alignment, in-frame beta chains only. Duplicate CDR3 protein sequences are folded into a single record with the most common DNA and genes. The sample table lists 95,000 to 120,000 distinct CDR3 sequences, about half of them with a count of one. The leading ten clones occupy roughly 34% of the sample. The sample comprised sorted CD4+, CD8+, or CD8+CD57+ T cells (not recorded which) from PBMCs. The source is a human donor in good health, serving as a control.

The sample holds many counts of this clonotype. The chain employs TRBV6-1 and TRBJ1-1; no reliable D call. The CDR3 contains 15 residues. Germline loops: CDR1 MNHNS, CDR2 SASEGT. The ends were cut back, 5 bases at V and 1 base at J, with 14 bases in the middle. The CDR3 DNA reads TGTGCCAGCAGTCAAACGGATCCGCCGAACACTGAAGCTTTCTTT. Amino acid sequence: CASSQTDPPNTEAFF.

In this sample, this clonotype turned up a few times. This chain links TRBV7-3 with TRBJ2-5; D uncertain. Germline V CDR1 and CDR2: SGHTA, FQGTGA. The CDR3 has 14 amino acids. Trimming pared 4 bases from V and 2 bases from J, leaving 11 bases between. The CDR3 DNA reads TGTGCCAGCAGCTATTTAGGGAATCAAGAGACCCAGTACTTC. Its translation: CASSYLGNQETQYF.

The table lists this clonotype with a few counts. The rearrangement links TRBV7-9 to TRBJ2-7, with D perhaps matching TRBD1 (6 bases). From germline, CDR1 is SEHNR and CDR2 FQNEAQ (reference sequence). Trimming took off 8 bases at V and 0 bases at J, with 11 bases between the two ends. This CDR3 comprises 13 residues. For the CDR3, the DNA is TGTGCCAGCGGCCGGGACATCTCCTACGAGCAGTACTTC. Its translation is CASGRDISYEQYF.

This clonotype was recorded at least ten times. The V call is TRBV11-2, the J call TRBJ1-4; possibly TRBD1 for D (5 bases). Trimming took off 1 base at V and 4 bases at J, with 7 bases between the two ends. The length of the CDR3 is 14 residues. Germline V lookup: CDR1 SGHAT, CDR2 FQNNGV. As DNA, the CDR3 is TGTGCCAGCAGCTTAGGGGGGAGTAATGAAAAACTGTTTTTT. Its translation is CASSLGGSNEKLFF.